One and the same sample provided the 14 T cell receptor beta chains below, sequenced in a study of T cells after yellow fever vaccination. MiXCR was run by TCRdb on the 5' RACE reads, yielding one entry per CDR3 protein. The table has almost 600,000 distinct CDR3 sequences, roughly 13% seen once; the top ten hold more than 12%. The sequenced sample was PBMCs, obtained on the day of the yellow fever booster vaccination. These receptors were obtained from a man under 40 who received the YFV17D yellow fever vaccine.

This clonotype turned up a few times. The V call is TRBV20-1, the J call TRBJ1-1; tentatively, D is TRBD1 (5 bases). Germline V lookup: CDR1 DFQATT, CDR2 SNEGSKA (reference sequence). Trimming shortened V by 2 bases and J by 2 bases, and 9 bases separated the two germline ends. This CDR3 is 13 amino acids long. The CDR3 protein is CSARQGINTEAFF. The CDR3 region has the DNA TGCAGTGCTAGACAGGGTATTAACACTGAAGCTTTCTTT.

This clonotype was found once. Compared with germline, one end of the junction differs, possibly owing to a read error. V usage is TRBV7-2 and J usage is TRBJ2-7, with no clear D. CDR1 is SGHTA and CDR2 is FQGNSA in the germline V gene. The CDR3 has 15 amino acids. This chain's CDR3 is CASSLWAPLPYEPYF. The CDR3 coding sequence is TGTGCCAGCAGCTTATGGGCTCCATTGCCCTACGAGCCGTACTTC.

The chain combines TRBV5-5 with TRBJ2-5; 11 bases align to TRBD2. CDR3 length equals 16 residues. V was clipped by 5 bases and J by 1 base; unmatched bases: 7. CDR1 is SGHKS and CDR2 is YYEKEE in the germline V gene (reference sequence). The CDR3 sequence: CASRPLAGGPQETQYF. DNA of the CDR3: TGTGCCAGCAGACCATTAGCGGGAGGGCCCCAAGAGACCCAGTACTTC. Full variable domain (rest looked up from reference TRBV5-5 and TRBJ2-5): DAGVTQSPTHLIKTRGQQVTLRCSPISGHKSVSWYQQVLGQGPQFIFQYYEKEERGRGNFPDRFSARQFPNYSSELNVNALLLGDSALYLCASRPLAGGPQETQYFGPGTRLLVL.

This clonotype was seen only a few times. The J gene is TRBJ2-3, the V gene TRBV7-2, with D possibly matching TRBD2 (7 bases). Germline CDR1 and CDR2: SGHTA and FQGNSA. This CDR3 comprises 14 residues. Trimming took 6 bases from V and 5 from J, leaving 15 bases between them. DNA for the CDR3: TGTGCCAGCAGTCCTCCCGGGGGGCAAGATACGCAGTATTTT. This encodes CASSPPGGQDTQYF.

This clonotype has more than one count but fewer than ten. The rearrangement links TRBV10-3 to TRBJ2-7; D unresolved. Germline CDR1 reads ENHRY; CDR2 reads SYGVKD. The CDR3 is 12 amino acids. V was pared by 4 bases and J by 4 bases, with 8 bases between. In DNA, the CDR3 is TGTGCCATCAGTGGCTTAGGTTACGAGCAGTACTTC. Translation: CAISGLGYEQYF.

The gene calls are TRBV10-3 and TRBJ2-5; D perhaps matches TRBD2 (6 bases). Trimming cost V 5 bases and J 1 base, with 8 bases left between them. The CDR3 runs 13 residues. Per the germline V gene, CDR1 is ENHRY and CDR2 is SYGVKD. The CDR3, as DNA: TGTGCCATCAGTCAGGAGGGCCAAGAGACCCAGTACTTC. It yields the protein CAISQEGQETQYF.

The table lists this clonotype with many counts. This chain joins TRBV20-1 and TRBJ2-4; D gene ambiguous. The CDR3 is 15 amino acids. Trimming took off 6 bases at V and 0 bases at J, with 15 bases between the two ends. Per the germline V gene, CDR1 is DFQATT and CDR2 is SNEGSKA (reference sequence). This CDR3 reads CSAHQEYLAKNIQYF. The CDR3 coding sequence is TGCAGTGCCCATCAGGAGTATTTAGCCAAAAACATTCAGTACTTC.

This chain joins TRBV7-9 and TRBJ2-7, with D tentatively TRBD2 (6 bases). This CDR3 has 15 residues. Germline CDR1 and CDR2: SEHNR and FQNEAQ (reference sequence). Trimming removed 5 bases at V and 5 bases at J, with 19 bases between. The CDR3 DNA reads as TGTGCCAGCAGCAAGAAGATGCGACTAGTCGACGAGCAGTACTTC. The encoded protein is CASSKKMRLVDEQYF.

V usage is TRBV28 and J usage is TRBJ2-5; D is unresolved. The CDR3 extends over 13 amino acids. Germline V CDR1 and CDR2: MDHEN, SYDVKM. Between the trimmed V and J ends, which lost 5 bases and 5 bases, there was a span of 12 bases. The CDR3 spells CASSRSPGETQYF. CDR3 DNA sequence: TGTGCCAGCAGTCGCTCACCTGGGGAGACCCAGTACTTC.

This clonotype was observed a few times. V and J are TRBV7-2 and TRBJ2-5; weak D call: TRBD1 (6 bases). This CDR3 region has 14 residues. CDR1 and CDR2 (germline): SGHTA, FQGNSA. The ends were cut back, 7 bases at V and 5 bases at J, with 17 bases in the middle. As DNA, the CDR3 is TGTGCCAGCACCGTGGGGGCGGCGTGGGAGACCCAGTACTTC. Translation: CASTVGAAWETQYF.

This clonotype occurred a few times. V and J are TRBV20-1 and TRBJ2-4; D might be TRBD1 (6 bases). The germline CDR1 and CDR2 sequences are DFQATT and SNEGSKA (reference sequence). The CDR3 is 14 residues long. V was trimmed by 0 bases and J by 9 bases, leaving 15 bases between them. CDR3 amino acids: CSARDGQPGGIQYF. In nucleotides, the CDR3 is TGCAGTGCTAGAGACGGACAGCCTGGTGGCATTCAGTACTTC.

The rearrangement uses TRBV30 and TRBJ2-7; 14 bases map to TRBD2. The V gene's germline CDR1 is GTSNPN and CDR2 SVGIG (reference sequence). The CDR3 totals 18 residues. The trim removed 2 bases at V and 9 bases at J, leaving 18 bases unmatched. The CDR3 protein is CAWSPGTSGSTRSNGQYF. CDR3 DNA: TGTGCCTGGAGTCCCGGGACTAGCGGGAGTACGAGGAGTAATGGGCAGTACTTC.

This rearrangement joins TRBV14 to TRBJ2-4; D is undetermined. Germline V gives CDR1 SGHDN, CDR2 FVKESK. CDR3 size: 11 residues. Trimming took off 6 bases at V and 15 bases at J, with 15 bases between the two ends. In DNA form, the CDR3 reads TGTGCCAGCAGTCTCGTTCCCTCGGGGTACTTC. This sequence encodes CASSLVPSGYF.

As DNA, the CDR3 is TGTGCCAGCCATCTGGGACTGTCCACCGGGGAGCTGTTTTTT. Encoded protein: CASHLGLSTGELFF. The chain recombines TRBV12-3 or TRBV12-4 with TRBJ2-2, with a possible D match to TRBD2 (6 bases). The ends were cut back, 8 bases at V and 4 bases at J, with 14 bases in the middle. The CDR3 totals 14 residues.